This TCR beta chain is drawn from a study of CD8+CD57+ T cells in acquired aplastic anemia. Study background: Mean DNA quantity obtained from sorted CD4+ and CD8+ cells was 3 to 4 ug. Study-level results: No significant patient-versus-control difference appeared in CD8+ Simpson's diversity. Patients and controls shared over 25 CD8+ CDR3 sequences, which appeared highly expressed in patients and within their immunodominant clones.

For CDR3 and TCR beta VDJ profiling, genomic DNA was the template used. Via MiXCR, TCRdb re-called the reads, giving one row per CDR3 protein. The sample holds fewer than 80,000 distinct CDR3 sequences, less than 85% seen once. CD8+CD57+ cell expansion had been shown by flow cytometry in patients chosen for sequencing. Severe acquired aplastic anemia was present in all patients. Note on this clonotype: Its cognate antigen is unknown.

Per germline, CDR1 LNHNV and CDR2 YYDKDF (reference sequence). V dropped 0 bases and J dropped 7 bases, with 10 bases sitting between them. The CDR3 is 14 amino acids. Sequencing was done on a sample of sorted CD4+, CD8+, or CD8+CD57+ T cells (not recorded which) from PBMCs. The chain uses TRBV15 and TRBJ1-3; no firm D call. This TCR derives from a human donor with aplastic anemia. CDR3 DNA: TGTGCCACCAGCAGAGATACAACCCGGAACACCATATATTTT. This gives the protein CATSRDTTRNTIYF. Variable domain in full (rest from reference TRBV15 and TRBJ1-3): DAMVIQNPRYQVTQFGKPVTLSCSQTLNHNVMYWYQQKSSQAPKLLFHYYDKDFNNEADTPDNFQSRRPNTSFCFLDIRSPGLGDTAMYLCATSRDTTRNTIYFGEGSWLTVV.